This T cell receptor (beta chain) was identified during a study of identical twins. The J segment lost 2 bases and the V segment lost 5 bases, leaving 13 bases of the junction unmatched. Germline CDR1 and CDR2: DFQATT and SNEGSKA (reference sequence). The CDR3 runs to 16 residues. In its sample, this clonotype was seen many times. Its specificity is unknown. Study outcomes and limitations: Zero-insertion findings could be partly confounded by invariant cells (MAIT and iNKT cells). Out-of-frame sharing of TCR alpha in monozygotic twins was underestimated by models.

TCRdb recomputed calls from the 5' RACE reads with MiXCR, one row per CDR3 protein. The sample lists roughly 690,000 distinct CDR3 sequences; over 20% were seen once. This same sample was also taken into another study, of T cells expressing NK-cell markers. In that study: Each TCR beta repertoire originated in sorted T cells that were CD3+CD56+NKG2C+, CD3+CD56+NKG2C- or CD3+CD56-NKG2C+.

The receptor was derived from a woman aged 18 to 35 in good health. Source material: PBMCs. This chain uses TRBV20-1 with TRBJ2-7; the match to TRBD2 covers 9 bases. This CDR3 reads CSARSVTAGGTYEQYF. DNA for the CDR3: TGCAGTGCTCGGAGTGTAACAGCGGGAGGAACCTACGAGCAGTACTTC.